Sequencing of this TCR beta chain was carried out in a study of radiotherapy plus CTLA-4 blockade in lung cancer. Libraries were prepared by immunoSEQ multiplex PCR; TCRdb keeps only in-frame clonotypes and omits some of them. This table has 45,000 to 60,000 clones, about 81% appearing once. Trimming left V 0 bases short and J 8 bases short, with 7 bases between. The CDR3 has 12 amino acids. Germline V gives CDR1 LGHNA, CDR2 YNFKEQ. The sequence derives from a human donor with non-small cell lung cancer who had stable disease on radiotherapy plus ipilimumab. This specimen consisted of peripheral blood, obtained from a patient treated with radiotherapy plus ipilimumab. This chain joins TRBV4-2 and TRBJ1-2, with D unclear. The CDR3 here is CASSQDKEGYTF. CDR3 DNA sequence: TGTGCCAGCAGCCAAGATAAAGAGGGCTACACCTTC.